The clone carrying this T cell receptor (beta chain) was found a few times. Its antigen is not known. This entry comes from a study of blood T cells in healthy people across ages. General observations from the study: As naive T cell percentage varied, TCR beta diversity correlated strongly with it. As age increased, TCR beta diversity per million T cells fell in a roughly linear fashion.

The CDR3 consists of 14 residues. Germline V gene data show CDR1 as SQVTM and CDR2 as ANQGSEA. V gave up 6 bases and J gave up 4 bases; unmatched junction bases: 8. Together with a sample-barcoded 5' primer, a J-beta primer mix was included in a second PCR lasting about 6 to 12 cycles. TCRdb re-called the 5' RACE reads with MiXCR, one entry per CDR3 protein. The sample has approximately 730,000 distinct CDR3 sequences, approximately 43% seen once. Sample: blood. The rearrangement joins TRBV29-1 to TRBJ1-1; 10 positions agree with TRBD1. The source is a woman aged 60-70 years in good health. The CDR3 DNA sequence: TGCAGCGTCCATAAAGGGACAGGGGCCACTGAAGCTTTCTTT. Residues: CSVHKGTGATEAFF.